This TCR beta chain appears in the sequencing data of a study of blood T cell repertoires in COVID-19. Study at large: Collection of acute and convalescent COVID-19 samples took place in the United States, Italy and Spain. The analysed material was cDNA or gDNA that came from T cells, B-cell-depleted T cells, or PBMCs.

The germline CDR1 and CDR2 sequences are LGHNT and FRNRAP. Trimming removed 4 bases from V and 3 bases from J, with 13 bases in between. There are 14 residues in the CDR3. As originally analysed: It was from reference gene primer amplification that nucleated cell counts were estimated. The protocol was immunoSEQ multiplex PCR, while the TCRdb copy is restricted to in-frame clones and leaves out a portion. The V and J calls and clone size are taken from that table; D and trimming were inferred from the DNA. This table holds around 200,000 clones, around nine tenths found once. This TCR was sampled from a man between 18 and 29 years old with active or convalescent COVID-19. Specimen: peripheral blood. This sequence joins TRBV12-5 and TRBJ2-7; D call uncertain. DNA of the CDR3: TGTGCTAGTGGTTCCCCCGAGCATTACTACGAGCAGTACTTC. This codes for CASGSPEHYYEQYF.